These T cell receptor beta chains were read from a single sample in a study of shared clonotypes between healthy human individuals. Method: immunoSEQ multiplex PCR; TCRdb's copy keeps in-frame clones and lacks some. The sample includes around 640,000 clones, approximately 96% of them seen just once. Sequenced input: naive CD8+ T cells sorted from blood. These receptors all stem from a woman between 25 and 40 years old in good health. Both conserved end residues are part of each CDR3. A D gene is named only where the DNA matches it firmly.

. TRBJ2-5 TRBV7-9 CASSLAEETQYF
TRBD2 TRBJ2-1 TRBV4-1 CASSQEGTSGIGEQFF
TRBD1 TRBJ1-1 TRBV7-9 CASSWDSNDEAFF
TRBD2 TRBJ2-1 TRBV19 CASSILGGLAGANNEQFF
. TRBJ2-4 TRBV29-1 CSVVRGENHIQYF
TRBD2 TRBJ2-1 TRBV27 CASSLSSRLALAGGRASYNEQFF
. TRBJ2-7 TRBV7-9 CASSLDPPFYEQYF
. TRBJ2-7 TRBV5-6 CASSPDRDIYEQYF
TRBD2 TRBJ2-1 TRBV28 CASSFFGTSGRGNEQFF
TRBD1 TRBJ2-5 TRBV29-1 CSVEAFSRQDRDQETQYF
. TRBJ1-4 TRBV28 CASKSATNEKLFF
. TRBJ2-1 TRBV5-1 CASSTRYGNEQFF
. TRBJ1-2 TRBV10-1 CASSDSLDGYTF
TRBD2 TRBJ2-5 TRBV9 CASSGGAGGEETQYF
TRBD1 TRBJ2-7 TRBV7-7 CASSLDRGYEQYF
. TRBJ2-1 TRBV4-1 CASSLGGATSSYNEQFF
. TRBJ1-2 TRBV6-1 CASSEQDVDYGYTF
. TRBJ2-7 TRBV7-6 CASSLTLGQEVHEQYF
TRBD1 TRBJ1-1 TRBV6-4 CASSRGSTEAFF
TRBD1 TRBJ2-7 TRBV28 CASSRTGRPNEQYF
. TRBJ1-1 TRBV29-1 CSVWGSTEAFF
. TRBJ2-7 TRBV28 CASSNYGREQYF
. TRBJ2-4 TRBV28 CASSPLTGIQYF
TRBD1 TRBJ2-7 TRBV28 CASSLRTGPYEQYF
TRBD1 TRBJ2-3 TRBV6-1 CASSEWATGTEDTQYF
. TRBJ2-7 TRBV7-6 CASSGVGEQYF
TRBD2 TRBJ2-7 TRBV9 CASSSGRRDEQYF
TRBD2 TRBJ2-3 TRBV9 CASSVLPQRERVDTQYF
. TRBJ2-7 TRBV14 CASSPYQTSPTLYEQYF
. TRBJ2-1 TRBV15 CATSDARGSSYNEQFF
. TRBJ2-3 TRBV27 CASSVQGRGYGDTQYF
TRBD1 TRBJ2-1 TRBV27 CASSLGTGGHEQFF
. TRBJ2-5 TRBV5-6 CASSWGPGVTAEETQYF